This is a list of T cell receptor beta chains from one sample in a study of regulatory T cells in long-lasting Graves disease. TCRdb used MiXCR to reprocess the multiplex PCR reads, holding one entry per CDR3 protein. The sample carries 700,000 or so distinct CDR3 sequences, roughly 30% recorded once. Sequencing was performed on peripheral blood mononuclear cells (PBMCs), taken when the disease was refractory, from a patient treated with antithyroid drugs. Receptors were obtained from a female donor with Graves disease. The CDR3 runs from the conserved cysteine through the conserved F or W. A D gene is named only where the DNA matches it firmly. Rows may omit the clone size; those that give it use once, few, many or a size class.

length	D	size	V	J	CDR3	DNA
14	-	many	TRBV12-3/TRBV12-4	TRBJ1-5	CASTLDGNNQPQHF	TGTGCCAGCACCCTGGACGGCAACAATCAGCCCCAGCATTTT
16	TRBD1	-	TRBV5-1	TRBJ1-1	CASSPRGPGGRTEAFF	TGCGCCAGCAGCCCGAGGGGGCCAGGGGGACGGACTGAAGCTTTCTTT
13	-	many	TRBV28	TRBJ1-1	CASSFLRNTEAFF	TGTGCCAGCAGTTTTTTAAGGAACACTGAAGCTTTCTTT
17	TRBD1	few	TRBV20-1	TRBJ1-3	CSARGDGDRGAGNTIYF	TGCAGTGCTAGAGGTGATGGGGACAGGGGCGCTGGAAACACCATATATTTT
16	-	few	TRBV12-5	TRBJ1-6	CASGLAVQGYNSPLHF	TGTGCTAGTGGTTTGGCCGTCCAGGGCTATAATTCACCCCTCCACTTT
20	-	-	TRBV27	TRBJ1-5	CASSLPSGGGPKYSNQPQHF	TGTGCCAGCAGTTTACCGTCAGGCGGGGGCCCGAAATATAGCAATCAGCCCCAGCATTTT
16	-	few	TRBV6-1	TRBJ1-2	CASILDMRGTNYGYTF	TGTGCCAGCATCCTCGACATGAGGGGAACTAACTATGGCTACACCTTC
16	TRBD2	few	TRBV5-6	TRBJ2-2	CASSLAPGLEAGELFF	TGTGCCAGCAGCTTGGCTCCGGGACTAGAAGCCGGGGAGCTGTTTTTT
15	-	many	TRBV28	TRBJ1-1	CATSYRGHRNTEAFF	TGTGCCACCTCTTACCGGGGACACCGGAACACTGAAGCTTTCTTT
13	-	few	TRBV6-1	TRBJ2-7	CASRDPGAYEQYF	TGTGCCAGCAGGGACCCAGGAGCCTACGAGCAGTACTTC
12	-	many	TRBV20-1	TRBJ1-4	CSAPGLGEKLFF	TGCAGTGCCCCAGGACTAGGAGAAAAACTGTTTTTT
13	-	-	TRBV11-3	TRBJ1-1	CASSLTSQTEAFF	TGTGCCAGCAGCTTAACGAGCCAGACCGAAGCTTTCTTT
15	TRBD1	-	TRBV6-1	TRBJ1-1	CASAGYNRGYTEAFF	TGTGCCAGCGCGGGGTATAACAGGGGGTACACTGAAGCTTTCTTT
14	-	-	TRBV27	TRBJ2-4	CASSFAGRADIQYF	TGTGCCAGCAGTTTCGCGGGCCGTGCTGACATTCAGTACTTC
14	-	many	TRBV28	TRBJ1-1	CASTEGRGNTEAFF	TGTGCCAGCACGGAGGGTAGGGGAAACACTGAAGCTTTCTTT
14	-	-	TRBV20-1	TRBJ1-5	CSARERKGNQPQHF	TGCAGTGCTAGAGAACGGAAAGGCAATCAGCCCCAGCATTTT
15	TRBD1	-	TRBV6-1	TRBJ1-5	CASSTRDRVNQPQHF	TGTGCCAGCAGTACCAGGGACAGGGTGAATCAGCCCCAGCATTTT
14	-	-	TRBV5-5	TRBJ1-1	CASSLQRHDTEAFF	TGTGCCAGCAGCTTACAGAGACACGACACTGAAGCTTTCTTT
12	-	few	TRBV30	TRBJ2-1	CAWSVRYNEQFF	TGTGCCTGGAGTGTACGGTACAATGAGCAGTTCTTC
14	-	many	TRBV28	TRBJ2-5	CASSQVDGLETQYF	TGTGCCAGCAGCCAGGTGGATGGGTTGGAGACCCAGTACTTC
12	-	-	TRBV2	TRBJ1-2	CASSSGNGGYTF	TGTGCCAGCAGTTCAGGGAATGGTGGCTACACCTTC
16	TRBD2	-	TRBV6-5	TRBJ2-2	CASSYGLAGDAGELFF	TGTGCCAGCAGTTACGGGCTAGCGGGAGACGCCGGGGAGCTGTTTTTT
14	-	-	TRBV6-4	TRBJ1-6	CASSDSGGNSPLHF	TGTGCCAGCAGTGACTCGGGTGGTAATTCACCCCTCCACTTT
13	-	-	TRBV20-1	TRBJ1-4	CSAPGPFAVELFF	TGCAGTGCTCCCGGGCCCTTTGCCGTGGAACTGTTTTTT
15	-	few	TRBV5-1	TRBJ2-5	CASSLEGNFQETQYF	TGCGCCAGCAGCTTGGAAGGGAATTTCCAAGAGACCCAGTACTTC
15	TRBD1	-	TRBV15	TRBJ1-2	CATSSPGTGYYGYTF	TGTGCCACCAGCAGTCCCGGGACAGGGTACTATGGCTACACCTTC
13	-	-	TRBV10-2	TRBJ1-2	CASSDGGMVGYTF	TGCGCCAGCAGTGACGGGGGAATGGTAGGCTACACCTTC
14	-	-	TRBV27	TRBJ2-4	CASRGQLAKNIQYF	TGTGCCAGCAGAGGACAGTTAGCCAAAAACATTCAGTACTTC
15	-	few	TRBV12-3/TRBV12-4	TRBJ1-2	CASSGDLETHYGYTF	TGTGCCAGCAGTGGGGACCTAGAAACCCACTATGGCTACACCTTC
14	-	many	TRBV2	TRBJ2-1	CASSWGGGNNEQFF	TGTGCCAGCAGCTGGGGGGGCGGCAACAATGAGCAGTTCTTC
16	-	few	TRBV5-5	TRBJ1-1	CASRVERTIMNTEAFF	TGTGCCAGCAGGGTTGAGAGGACTATCATGAACACTGAAGCTTTCTTT
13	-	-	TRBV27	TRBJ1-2	CTSSFGQNYSYTF	TGTACCAGCAGTTTCGGACAAAACTATAGCTACACCTTC
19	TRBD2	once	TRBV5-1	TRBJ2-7	CASSLGLAGEEGSSYEQYF	TGCGCCAGCAGCTTGGGGCTAGCGGGAGAGGAGGGTAGCTCCTACGAGCAGTACTTC
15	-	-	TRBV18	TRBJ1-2	CASSPSSREGYGYTF	TGTGCCAGCTCACCTAGCAGCAGGGAAGGCTATGGCTACACCTTC
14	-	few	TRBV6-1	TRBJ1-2	CASSEAWGGDGYTF	TGTGCCAGCAGTGAAGCATGGGGTGGGGATGGCTACACCTTC
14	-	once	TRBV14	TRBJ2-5	CASSQDRGTMTQYF	TGTGCCAGCAGCCAAGATAGGGGCACAATGACCCAGTACTTC
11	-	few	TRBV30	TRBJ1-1	CASVETAEAFF	TGTGCCTCGGTCGAAACGGCTGAAGCTTTCTTT
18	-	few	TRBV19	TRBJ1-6	CASSIWGFAGFANSPLHF	TGTGCCAGTAGTATATGGGGATTCGCCGGGTTTGCGAATTCACCCCTCCACTTT
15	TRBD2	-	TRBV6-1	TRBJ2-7	CASIQETSGSYEQYF	TGTGCCAGCATCCAGGAGACTAGCGGGTCCTACGAGCAGTACTTC
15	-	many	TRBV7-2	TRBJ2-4	CASSLAAGAGNIQYF	TGTGCCAGCAGCTTAGCGGCGGGGGCGGGAAACATTCAGTACTTC
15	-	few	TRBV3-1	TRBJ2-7	CASSQVAGGLNEQYF	TGTGCCAGCAGCCAAGTGGCTGGGGGACTGAACGAGCAGTACTTC
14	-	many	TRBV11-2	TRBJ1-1	CASNLNRANTEAFF	TGTGCCAGCAACCTAAACAGGGCGAACACTGAAGCTTTCTTT
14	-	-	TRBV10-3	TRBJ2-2	CAISGLGNTGELFF	TGTGCCATCAGCGGATTGGGGAACACCGGGGAGCTGTTTTTT
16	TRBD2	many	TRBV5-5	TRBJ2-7	CASSYGLASGSYEQYF	TGTGCCAGCAGTTACGGTCTGGCTAGCGGCTCCTACGAGCAGTACTTC
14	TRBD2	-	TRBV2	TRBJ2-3	CASGLAGATDTQYF	TGTGCCAGCGGCCTAGCGGGAGCGACAGATACGCAGTATTTT
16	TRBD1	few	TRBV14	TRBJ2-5	CASSKRTGGRFWAQYF	TGTGCCAGCAGCAAACGGACAGGGGGGCGCTTTTGGGCCCAGTACTTC
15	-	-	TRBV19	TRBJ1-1	CASIPRSGMNTEAFF	TGTGCCAGTATCCCCCGGTCCGGGATGAACACTGAAGCTTTCTTT
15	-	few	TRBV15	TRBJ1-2	CATSRDIKDGGGYTF	TGTGCCACCAGCAGAGATATTAAGGACGGAGGTGGCTACACCTTC
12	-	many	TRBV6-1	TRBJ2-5	CASSTPGETQYF	TGTGCCAGCAGTACCCCGGGAGAGACCCAGTACTTC
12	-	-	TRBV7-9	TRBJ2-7	CASSHGQYEQYF	TGTGCCAGCAGCCATGGACAGTACGAGCAGTACTTC
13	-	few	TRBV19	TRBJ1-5	CASSIPFNQPQHF	TGTGCCAGTAGTATACCCTTCAATCAGCCCCAGCATTTT
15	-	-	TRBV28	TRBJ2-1	CASSNDGNPYNEQFF	TGTGCCAGCAGTAACGACGGAAATCCCTACAATGAGCAGTTCTTC
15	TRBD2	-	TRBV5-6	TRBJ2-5	CASSAQREIPETQYF	TGTGCCAGCAGCGCCCAGCGGGAGATCCCAGAGACCCAGTACTTC